A single sample is the source of the 27 T cell receptor beta chains below, sequenced in a study of OX40 agonist ivuxolimab in advanced cancers. Generated by immunoSEQ multiplex PCR, the TCRdb table keeps only in-frame clones and is missing some. The data contain just under 100,000 clones, 94% of them singletons. The sequencing here drew on CD4+ or CD8+ T cells sorted from blood, taken in a trial of the OX40 agonist ivuxolimab. These receptors all come from an adult with an advanced solid tumor such as melanoma, head and neck, liver or kidney cancer.

This clone was observed a single time. This sequence joins TRBV27 and TRBJ1-1, with D perhaps matching TRBD1 (5 bases). Trimming removed 4 bases at V and 1 base at J, with 7 bases between. The length of the CDR3 is 13 residues. Germline loops: CDR1 MNHEY, CDR2 SMNVEV (reference sequence). This CDR3 reads CASSSRANTEAFF. The CDR3, as DNA: TGTGCCAGCAGTTCCAGGGCGAACACTGAAGCTTTCTTT.

V and J are TRBV25-1 and TRBJ2-1; D may be TRBD1 or TRBD2 (5 bases each). The CDR3 totals 16 residues. The germline V gene has CDR1 MGHDK and CDR2 SYGVNS. Trimming left V 4 bases short and J 1 base short, with 14 bases between. The CDR3 loop is CASSGGRDGSYNEQFF. In DNA form, the CDR3 reads TGTGCCAGCAGTGGTGGCCGGGACGGATCCTACAATGAGCAGTTCTTC.

The rearrangement joins TRBV18 to TRBJ2-1, with 8 bases aligning to TRBD1. Germline-derived CDR1 and CDR2 are KGHSH and LQKENI. The CDR3 loop spans 13 amino acids. Trimming took 3 bases from V and 10 from J; bases not matched to a gene: 5. The CDR3 coding sequence is TGTGCCAGCTCACCCACACAGGGGGGAGAGCAGTTCTTC. It specifies CASSPTQGGEQFF. Together with reference TRBV18 and TRBJ2-1, the CDR3 gives the full variable domain: NAGVMQNPRHLVRRRGQEARLRCSPMKGHSHVYWYRQLPEEGLKFMVYLQKENIIDESGMPKERFSAEFPKEGPSILRIQQVVRGDSAAYFCASSPTQGGEQFFGPGTRLTVL.

The V call is TRBV10-3, the J call TRBJ1-2, with TRBD1 matching 8 bases. V lost 3 bases and J lost 4; bases outside the gene matches: 1. The length of the CDR3 is 13 residues. Germline CDR1 ENHRY, CDR2 SYGVKD. DNA for the CDR3: TGTGCCATCAGTGATCAGGGGGCCTATGGCTACACCTTC. Amino acid sequence: CAISDQGAYGYTF.

The rearrangement joins TRBV27 to TRBJ1-2, with D uncertain. The CDR3 extends over 15 amino acids. Germline V gene data show CDR1 as MNHEY and CDR2 as SMNVEV (reference sequence). Trimming pared 6 bases from V and 2 bases from J, leaving 16 bases between. CDR3 nucleotide sequence: TGTGCCAGCAGCCGACATTTGGGAGAAAACTATGGCTACACCTTC. Protein: CASSRHLGENYGYTF.

The J gene is TRBJ2-5, the V gene TRBV7-3; TRBD2 matches 11 bases. The germline V gene has CDR1 SGHTA and CDR2 FQGTGA. The CDR3 contains 14 residues. With V trimmed by 5 bases and J by 4 bases, 3 bases remained unmatched. CDR3 DNA: TGTGCCAGCAGCCCAGGACTAGCGGGAGAGACCCAGTACTTC. It codes for CASSPGLAGETQYF.

The chain links TRBV11-2 to TRBJ2-7, with D perhaps matching TRBD1 (6 bases). This CDR3 has 13 amino acids. Trimming removed 5 bases from V and 6 bases from J, with 14 bases in between. Germline CDR1 is SGHAT and CDR2 is FQNNGV. The CDR3 sequence: CASSLTGPGEQYF. The CDR3 DNA sequence: TGTGCCAGCAGCCTGACAGGTCCCGGCGAGCAGTACTTC. Using reference TRBV11-2 and TRBJ2-7 for the parts outside the CDR3, the full variable domain is EAGVAQSPRYKIIEKRQSVAFWCNPISGHATLYWYQQILGQGPKLLIQFQNNGVVDDSQLPKDRFSAERLKGVDSTLKIQPAKLEDSAVYLCASSLTGPGEQYFGPGTRLTVT.

This chain joins TRBV9 and TRBJ1-1, with TRBD1 matching over 9 bases. Germline CDR1 is SGDLS and CDR2 is YYNGEE. The V segment lost 4 bases and the J segment 0 bases; nucleotides outside the gene matches: 7. This CDR3 spans 16 amino acids. CDR3 sequence (DNA): TGTGCCAGCAGCCCCCGACAGGGGGGCATGAACACTGAAGCTTTCTTT. It codes for CASSPRQGGMNTEAFF.

J is TRBJ2-1 and V is TRBV28; D is perhaps TRBD2 (6 bases). There are 14 residues in the CDR3. Germline V gene data show CDR1 as MDHEN and CDR2 as SYDVKM. Trimming took 7 bases from V and 0 from J, leaving 10 bases between them. CDR3 residues: CASKHSGSYNEQFF. CDR3 coding DNA: TGTGCCAGCAAGCATAGCGGCTCCTACAATGAGCAGTTCTTC.

The genes are TRBV28 and TRBJ1-3; 9 bases match TRBD1. The CDR3 totals 18 residues. V gave up 9 bases and J gave up 0 bases; unmatched junction bases: 15. The germline gives CDR1 MDHEN, CDR2 SYDVKM. For the CDR3, the DNA is TGTGCCAGTTCATCACCGGGACAGGGTGGGCCCTCTGGAAACACCATATATTTT. As protein: CASSSPGQGGPSGNTIYF.

This clone has a single count. The chain is built from TRBV5-6 and TRBJ2-3; D may match TRBD1 or TRBD2 (5 bases each). Trimming stripped 1 base from V and 0 bases from J, with 15 bases between. The CDR3 is made up of 17 amino acids. The V gene's germline CDR1 is SGHDT and CDR2 YYEEEE. The CDR3, as DNA: TGTGCCAGCAGCTTGCCCGGGACGTACCGGAGCACAGATACGCAGTATTTT. Residues: CASSLPGTYRSTDTQYF. Drawing the rest from reference TRBV5-6 and TRBJ2-3, the complete variable domain is DAGVTQSPTHLIKTRGQQVTLRCSPKSGHDTVSWYQQALGQGPQFIFQYYEEEERQRGNFPDRFSGHQFPNYSSELNVNALLLGDSALYLCASSLPGTYRSTDTQYFGPGTRLTVL.

V usage is TRBV18 and J usage is TRBJ2-3; D gene unclear. Trimming removed 5 bases from V and 4 bases from J, with 10 bases in between. The CDR3 totals 13 residues. In germline, CDR1 is KGHSH, CDR2 LQKENI. This CDR3 is CASSEHAADTQYF. CDR3 sequence (DNA): TGTGCCAGCTCAGAACACGCGGCAGATACGCAGTATTTT.

CDR3 nucleotides: TGTGCCAGCAGTGCGACAGCCTTTTCTGGGGCCAACGTCCTGACTTTC. This sequence encodes CASSATAFSGANVLTF. The rearrangement uses TRBV2 and TRBJ2-6; perhaps TRBD1 as D (5 bases). V lost 4 bases to trimming and J lost 1 base, with 11 bases between them. The CDR3 covers 16 residues. Germline CDR1 and CDR2: SNHLY and FYNNEI.

The rearrangement joins TRBV18 to TRBJ1-1, with 9 positions matching TRBD1. This CDR3 contains 16 residues. Trimming removed 4 bases from V and 4 bases from J; junction bases left unmatched: 10. Per germline, CDR1 KGHSH and CDR2 LQKENI. The CDR3 coding sequence is TGTGCCAGCTCACAGGGACAGGGAGGCTTGGGCACTGAAGCTTTCTTT. Translating gives CASSQGQGGLGTEAFF.

The rearrangement uses TRBV4-1 and TRBJ2-7; TRBD2 matches at 8 bases. Germline V gene data show CDR1 as MGHRA and CDR2 as YSYEKL. There are 18 residues in the CDR3. The trim removed 3 bases at V and 5 bases at J, leaving 18 bases unmatched. The CDR3: CASSQTGLGTSITDEQYF. The CDR3 DNA follows: TGCGCCAGCAGCCAGACGGGACTCGGGACTAGTATCACCGACGAGCAGTACTTC.

The J gene is TRBJ1-5, the V gene TRBV11-2; D is possibly TRBD1 (6 bases). V was shortened by 5 bases and J by 4 bases, with 18 bases between the two germline ends. The CDR3 has 16 residues. Germline lookup yields CDR1 SGHAT and CDR2 FQNNGV. The CDR3 is CASSPSILQGNQPQHF. CDR3 DNA sequence: TGTGCCAGCAGCCCCTCGATTCTACAGGGTAATCAGCCCCAGCATTTT.

This sequence joins TRBV5-4 and TRBJ2-3, with TRBD2 as a possible D gene (7 bases). The CDR3 covers 16 residues. Trimming pared 0 bases from V and 2 bases from J, leaving 13 bases between. Germline assignment: CDR1 SGHNT and CDR2 YYREEE (reference sequence). In DNA form, the CDR3 reads TGTGCCAGCAGCTTGGGGGCGGGGGCACTCACAGATACGCAGTATTTT. Amino acid sequence: CASSLGAGALTDTQYF. The full variable domain, completed using reference TRBV5-4 and TRBJ2-3, is ETGVTQSPTHLIKTRGQQVTLRCSSQSGHNTVSWYQQALGQGPQFIFQYYREEENGRGNFPPRFSGLQFPNYSSELNVNALELDDSALYLCASSLGAGALTDTQYFGPGTRLTVL.

This sequence joins TRBV18 and TRBJ2-5; D not certain. Trimming stripped 4 bases from V and 2 bases from J, with 11 bases between. In germline, CDR1 is KGHSH, CDR2 LQKENI. The CDR3 sequence is 14 residues long. The CDR3 DNA is TGTGCCAGCTCACTGAATAGTCAGCAAGAGACCCAGTACTTC. It encodes CASSLNSQQETQYF.

This chain uses TRBV9 with TRBJ1-1; D is possibly TRBD1 (5 bases). The CDR3 extends over 14 amino acids. Germline CDR1 is SGDLS and CDR2 is YYNGEE. Trimming removed 6 bases at V and 7 bases at J, with 19 bases between. CDR3 coding DNA: TGTGCCAGCAACAGACAAGGGGAGGAAGGTGAAGCTTTCTTT. Residues: CASNRQGEEGEAFF.

This chain uses TRBV19 with TRBJ2-7, with 8 bases fitting TRBD1. The ends lost 5 bases at V and 5 bases at J; junction bases unmatched: 11. Germline V gene sequence: CDR1 LNHDA, CDR2 SQIVND (reference sequence). The CDR3 spans 15 residues. The CDR3 region is CASSARTGFAHEQYF. CDR3 nucleotides: TGTGCCAGTAGTGCCCGGACAGGGTTCGCCCACGAGCAGTACTTC.

This clone appeared a single time. V and J are TRBV10-1 and TRBJ1-4; 11 bases line up with TRBD1. Germline V CDR1 and CDR2: WNHNN, SYGVQD (reference sequence). J gave up 6 bases and V 3 bases, and 3 bases lay outside the gene matches. The CDR3 runs 15 residues. In DNA form, the CDR3 reads TGCGCCAGCAGTGAAGGGACAGGGGGTTATGAAAAACTGTTTTTT. Translated: CASSEGTGGYEKLFF.

This clone was seen only a few times. V is TRBV10-1 and J is TRBJ2-7; no reliable D call. V lost 3 bases, J lost 2 bases, and 8 bases lay in between. Germline CDR1 reads WNHNN; CDR2 reads SYGVQD (reference sequence). The CDR3 length is 13 residues. This CDR3 is CASSDSGTYEQYF. In nucleotides, the CDR3 is TGCGCCAGCAGTGACAGTGGGACCTACGAGCAGTACTTC.

This clone was observed once. DNA of the CDR3: TGCGCCAGCAGTCGAGGGACTAGCGGGGGATTGGAGACCCAGTACTTC. Encoded protein: CASSRGTSGGLETQYF. The J gene is TRBJ2-5, the V gene TRBV10-2; TRBD2 matches 14 bases. This CDR3 is 16 amino acids long. Germline CDR1 and CDR2: WSHSY and SAAADI. V lost 5 bases, J lost 5 bases, and 7 bases stayed unmatched.

V is TRBV7-9 and J is TRBJ1-3; no firm D call. The CDR3 totals 15 residues. Germline CDR1 is SEHNR and CDR2 is FQNEAQ (reference sequence). Trimming took off 11 bases at V and 1 base at J, with 18 bases between the two ends. The CDR3 bases are TGTGCCGGATCGAAGGCCCCGGGATCTGGAAACACCATATATTTT. Residues: CAGSKAPGSGNTIYF.

V is TRBV6-5 and J is TRBJ2-7, with D uncertain. Germline lookup yields CDR1 MNHEY and CDR2 SVGAGI. The CDR3 has 11 amino acids. The germline V and J ends were trimmed by 6 bases and 5 bases, with 8 bases remaining between them. CDR3 sequence: CASRRVNEQYF. Written as DNA, the CDR3 is TGTGCCAGCAGAAGGGTCAACGAGCAGTACTTC.

This chain joins TRBV5-4 and TRBJ2-7, with D maybe TRBD2 (6 bases). CDR3 length equals 13 residues. V was pared by 5 bases and J by 5 bases, with 14 bases between. CDR1 is SGHNT, CDR2 YYREEE, per germline (reference sequence). CDR3: CASRGQGGNEQYF. The CDR3 nucleotides read TGTGCCAGCAGGGGGCAGGGAGGTAACGAGCAGTACTTC. Complete variable domain (other parts from reference TRBV5-4 and TRBJ2-7): ETGVTQSPTHLIKTRGQQVTLRCSSQSGHNTVSWYQQALGQGPQFIFQYYREEENGRGNFPPRFSGLQFPNYSSELNVNALELDDSALYLCASRGQGGNEQYFGPGTRLTVT.

In its sample, this clone was seen once. This chain connects TRBV10-3 to TRBJ2-7; D is tentatively TRBD1 or TRBD2 (5 bases each). Germline V gene sequence: CDR1 ENHRY, CDR2 SYGVKD. The CDR3 length is 12 residues. The CDR3, as DNA: TGTGCTATTAGGGACGGCTCCTACGAGCAGTACTTC. Its protein product is CAIRDGSYEQYF.